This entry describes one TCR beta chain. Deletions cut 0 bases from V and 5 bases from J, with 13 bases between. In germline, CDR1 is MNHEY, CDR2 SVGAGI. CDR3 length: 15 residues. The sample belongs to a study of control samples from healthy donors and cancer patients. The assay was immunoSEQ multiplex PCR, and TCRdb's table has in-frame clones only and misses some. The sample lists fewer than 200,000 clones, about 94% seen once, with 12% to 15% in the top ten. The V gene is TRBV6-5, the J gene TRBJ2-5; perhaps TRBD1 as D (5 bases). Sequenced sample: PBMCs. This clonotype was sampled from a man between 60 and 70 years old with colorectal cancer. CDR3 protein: CASSYSGPSGETQYF. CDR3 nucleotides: TGTGCCAGCAGTTACTCGGGGCCCTCCGGCGAGACCCAGTACTTC.